Listed below are T cell receptor beta chains from one sample, sequenced in a study of response to subunit inactivated influenza vaccine. MiXCR, run by TCRdb on the RT-PCR reads, gives a single entry per CDR3 protein. The table records about 520,000 distinct CDR3 sequences, 6.5% to 8% of them present only once. Sequenced here: PBMCs from blood, sampled 23 months after vaccination. The source is a man between 50 and 70 years old who received an inactivated influenza vaccine. Both conserved end residues are part of each CDR3. A D gene is named only where the DNA matches it firmly. Some rows have no size entry. The others give once, few or many, or a class for an expanded clone.

J gene: TRBJ2-2; D gene: .; V gene: TRBV7-9; clone size: many; CDR3 protein: CASNPRDRANTGELFF; CDR3 DNA: TGTGCCAGCAACCCGCGTGATAGGGCGAACACCGGGGAGCTGTTTTTT
J gene: TRBJ2-7; D gene: TRBD1; V gene: TRBV10-3; clone size: .; CDR3 protein: CAISESWDRAYEQYF; CDR3 DNA: TGTGCCATCAGTGAGTCATGGGACAGGGCCTACGAGCAGTACTTC
J gene: TRBJ1-1; D gene: .; V gene: TRBV18; clone size: few; CDR3 protein: CASSPRTRVNTEAFF; CDR3 DNA: TGTGCCAGCTCACCGAGGACGAGGGTGAACACTGAAGCTTTCTTT
J gene: TRBJ2-5; D gene: .; V gene: TRBV7-6; clone size: .; CDR3 protein: CASSLFTSSGETQYF; CDR3 DNA: TGTGCCAGCAGCTTATTCACTAGCAGCGGAGAGACCCAGTACTTC
J gene: TRBJ1-4; D gene: TRBD1; V gene: TRBV5-1; clone size: many; CDR3 protein: CASSQGQGREKLFF; CDR3 DNA: TGCGCCAGCAGCCAGGGACAGGGACGCGAAAAACTGTTTTTT
J gene: TRBJ1-5; D gene: .; V gene: TRBV6-5; clone size: .; CDR3 protein: CASSYPARTLYSNQPQHF; CDR3 DNA: TGTGCCAGCAGTTACCCGGCCCGGACACTATATAGCAATCAGCCCCAGCATTTT
J gene: TRBJ1-2; D gene: .; V gene: TRBV7-9; clone size: .; CDR3 protein: CASSIRTLYGYTF; CDR3 DNA: TGTGCCAGCAGCATAAGGACACTCTATGGCTACACCTTC
J gene: TRBJ2-3; D gene: TRBD1; V gene: TRBV7-2; clone size: .; CDR3 protein: CASSTDRNTDTQYF; CDR3 DNA: TGTGCCAGCAGCACGGACAGGAACACAGATACGCAGTATTTT
J gene: TRBJ1-2; D gene: TRBD1; V gene: TRBV20-1; clone size: .; CDR3 protein: CSARQGGDYGYTF; CDR3 DNA: TGCAGTGCTAGACAGGGGGGCGACTATGGCTACACCTTC
J gene: TRBJ2-1; D gene: TRBD1; V gene: TRBV6-2/TRBV6-3; clone size: .; CDR3 protein: CASFRQGGNEQFF; CDR3 DNA: TGTGCCAGCTTTCGACAGGGTGGCAATGAGCAGTTCTTC
J gene: TRBJ2-1; D gene: TRBD1; V gene: TRBV7-9; clone size: .; CDR3 protein: CASSLASGGSYSEQFF; CDR3 DNA: TGTGCCAGCAGCTTAGCCTCAGGGGGCTCCTACAGTGAGCAGTTCTTC
J gene: TRBJ2-3; D gene: .; V gene: TRBV5-1; clone size: few; CDR3 protein: CASSLNRGAATDTQYF; CDR3 DNA: TGCGCCAGCAGCTTAAACCGGGGAGCGGCCACAGATACGCAGTATTTT
J gene: TRBJ2-7; D gene: .; V gene: TRBV10-3; clone size: .; CDR3 protein: CATTGRGGAYEQYF; CDR3 DNA: TGTGCCACCACGGGGAGGGGGGGAGCCTACGAGCAGTACTTC
J gene: TRBJ2-5; D gene: .; V gene: TRBV5-1; clone size: few; CDR3 protein: CASSLGQALEETQYF; CDR3 DNA: TGCGCCAGCAGCTTGGGACAGGCTTTGGAAGAGACCCAGTACTTC
J gene: TRBJ1-5; D gene: .; V gene: TRBV12-3/TRBV12-4; clone size: .; CDR3 protein: CASRKGGDQPQHF; CDR3 DNA: TGTGCCAGCAGAAAGGGAGGGGATCAGCCCCAGCATTTT
J gene: TRBJ2-1; D gene: TRBD2; V gene: TRBV6-1; clone size: many; CDR3 protein: CASSTHSSGGADNEQFF; CDR3 DNA: TGTGCCAGCAGTACCCACTCTAGCGGGGGGGCGGACAATGAGCAGTTCTTC
J gene: TRBJ2-5; D gene: .; V gene: TRBV3-1; clone size: .; CDR3 protein: CASSHQSGRETQYF; CDR3 DNA: TGTGCCAGCAGCCATCAGTCCGGGCGAGAGACCCAGTACTTC
J gene: TRBJ1-1; D gene: .; V gene: TRBV20-1; clone size: .; CDR3 protein: CSAQEVLEAFF; CDR3 DNA: TGCAGTGCCCAGGAGGTGCTAGAAGCTTTCTTT
J gene: TRBJ2-1; D gene: .; V gene: TRBV12-3/TRBV12-4; clone size: many; CDR3 protein: CASSLALMGADNEQFF; CDR3 DNA: TGTGCCAGCAGTTTAGCGCTCATGGGAGCTGACAATGAGCAGTTCTTC
J gene: TRBJ2-7; D gene: TRBD1; V gene: TRBV20-1; clone size: few; CDR3 protein: CSAPPFKTGAITYEQYF; CDR3 DNA: TGCAGTGCCCCACCCTTTAAAACAGGGGCGATAACCTACGAGCAGTACTTC
J gene: TRBJ1-1; D gene: .; V gene: TRBV9; clone size: many; CDR3 protein: CASSVEVMNTEAFF; CDR3 DNA: TGTGCCAGCAGCGTAGAGGTGATGAACACTGAAGCTTTCTTT
J gene: TRBJ2-7; D gene: .; V gene: TRBV5-6; clone size: few; CDR3 protein: CASSSIRIPYEQYF; CDR3 DNA: TGTGCCAGCAGCTCCATCAGGATTCCCTACGAGCAGTACTTC
J gene: TRBJ1-4; D gene: .; V gene: TRBV4-3; clone size: .; CDR3 protein: CASSRTGREKLFF; CDR3 DNA: TGCGCCAGCAGCCGTACCGGGAGGGAAAAACTGTTTTTT
J gene: TRBJ2-1; D gene: .; V gene: TRBV4-3; clone size: few; CDR3 protein: CASSPRVLNEQFF; CDR3 DNA: TGCGCCAGCAGCCCCCGTGTCCTCAATGAGCAGTTCTTC
J gene: TRBJ1-4; D gene: .; V gene: TRBV6-6; clone size: few; CDR3 protein: CASSFGEREKLFF; CDR3 DNA: TGTGCCAGCAGTTTTGGCGAGAGAGAAAAACTGTTTTTT
J gene: TRBJ2-3; D gene: TRBD2; V gene: TRBV4-2; clone size: .; CDR3 protein: CASSQDPLGGGPTDTQYF; CDR3 DNA: TGTGCCAGCAGCCAAGATCCACTGGGGGGAGGGCCGACAGATACGCAGTATTTT
J gene: TRBJ2-3; D gene: .; V gene: TRBV12-3/TRBV12-4; clone size: few; CDR3 protein: CASSYSARTDAQYF; CDR3 DNA: TGTGCCAGCAGTTATAGTGCTCGCACAGATGCGCAGTATTTT
J gene: TRBJ2-1; D gene: .; V gene: TRBV7-3; clone size: many; CDR3 protein: CASSSQGDEQFF; CDR3 DNA: TGTGCCAGCAGCTCTCAGGGAGATGAGCAGTTCTTC
J gene: TRBJ1-1; D gene: .; V gene: TRBV15; clone size: few; CDR3 protein: CATSAGGGTEAFF; CDR3 DNA: TGTGCCACCAGCGCGGGGGGAGGCACTGAAGCTTTCTTT
J gene: TRBJ2-1; D gene: TRBD1; V gene: TRBV4-2; clone size: many; CDR3 protein: CASSHRDREYNEQFF; CDR3 DNA: TGTGCCAGCAGTCACCGGGACAGAGAATACAATGAGCAGTTCTTC
J gene: TRBJ1-6; D gene: .; V gene: TRBV7-2; clone size: .; CDR3 protein: CASSLAPSGVNSPLHF; CDR3 DNA: TGTGCCAGCAGCTTAGCGCCCTCGGGGGTTAATTCACCCCTCCACTTT
J gene: TRBJ2-5; D gene: .; V gene: TRBV5-6; clone size: .; CDR3 protein: CAISPGRAYKDSLQETQYF; CDR3 DNA: TGTGCCATCAGCCCTGGCCGGGCCTACAAAGATAGTCTACAAGAGACCCAGTACTTC
J gene: TRBJ1-4; D gene: .; V gene: TRBV28; clone size: few; CDR3 protein: CASSLRWHAGEKLFF; CDR3 DNA: TGTGCCAGCAGTTTAAGGTGGCACGCGGGCGAAAAACTGTTTTTT
J gene: TRBJ1-5; D gene: TRBD1; V gene: TRBV10-3; clone size: many; CDR3 protein: CAIGRGTGRDGNQPQHF; CDR3 DNA: TGTGCCATTGGCCGGGGGACAGGGAGGGATGGCAATCAGCCCCAGCATTTT
J gene: TRBJ1-3; D gene: .; V gene: TRBV18; clone size: many; CDR3 protein: CASQLTGASSGNTIYF; CDR3 DNA: TGTGCCTCACAGCTCACCGGGGCCTCCTCTGGAAACACCATATATTTT
J gene: TRBJ2-1; D gene: .; V gene: TRBV12-3/TRBV12-4; clone size: .; CDR3 protein: CASSLAPGGEQFF; CDR3 DNA: TGTGCCAGCAGTTTAGCCCCCGGCGGTGAGCAGTTCTTC
J gene: TRBJ1-5; D gene: .; V gene: TRBV20-1; clone size: .; CDR3 protein: CSAREQDRTYQPQHF; CDR3 DNA: TGCAGTGCTAGAGAGCAGGACAGAACTTACCAGCCCCAGCATTTT
J gene: TRBJ2-2; D gene: .; V gene: TRBV20-1; clone size: few; CDR3 protein: CSARGVGQVTGELFF; CDR3 DNA: TGCAGTGCTAGAGGAGTAGGGCAGGTGACCGGGGAGCTGTTTTTT
J gene: TRBJ2-6; D gene: .; V gene: TRBV5-1; clone size: many; CDR3 protein: CASSFWPGQGAANVLTF; CDR3 DNA: TGCGCCAGCAGCTTTTGGCCGGGGCAGGGTGCCGCCAACGTCCTGACTTTC
J gene: TRBJ2-1; D gene: .; V gene: TRBV2; clone size: many; CDR3 protein: CASSFPLGHPTFEQFF; CDR3 DNA: TGTGCCAGCAGTTTCCCCCTAGGTCACCCAACCTTTGAGCAGTTCTTC
J gene: TRBJ2-1; D gene: .; V gene: TRBV4-3; clone size: .; CDR3 protein: CASSPGLGYSNEQFF; CDR3 DNA: TGCGCCAGCAGCCCCGGGTTGGGCTACTCCAATGAGCAGTTCTTC
J gene: TRBJ1-6; D gene: TRBD1; V gene: TRBV20-1; clone size: .; CDR3 protein: CSAIPGQGARNSPLHF; CDR3 DNA: TGCAGTGCTATCCCTGGACAGGGGGCTAGGAATTCACCCCTCCACTTT
J gene: TRBJ1-1; D gene: .; V gene: TRBV25-1; clone size: many; CDR3 protein: CASSETVMNTEAFF; CDR3 DNA: TGTGCCAGCAGTGAAACAGTGATGAACACTGAAGCTTTCTTT
J gene: TRBJ2-2; D gene: TRBD2; V gene: TRBV4-3; clone size: .; CDR3 protein: CASSQDQASGRVTGELFF; CDR3 DNA: TGCGCCAGCAGCCAAGATCAGGCTAGCGGGAGGGTGACCGGGGAGCTGTTTTTT
J gene: TRBJ1-1; D gene: TRBD1; V gene: TRBV12-3/TRBV12-4; clone size: many; CDR3 protein: CASSLQGVRGTEAFF; CDR3 DNA: TGTGCCAGCAGTCTACAGGGGGTGCGGGGCACTGAAGCTTTCTTT
J gene: TRBJ2-4; D gene: .; V gene: TRBV7-2; clone size: .; CDR3 protein: CASSLDVVKNIQYF; CDR3 DNA: TGTGCCAGCAGCTTAGACGTAGTCAAAAACATTCAGTACTTC
J gene: TRBJ1-2; D gene: TRBD1; V gene: TRBV5-5; clone size: many; CDR3 protein: CASSLLGQGGYGYTF; CDR3 DNA: TGTGCCAGCAGCTTGTTGGGACAGGGGGGTTATGGCTACACCTTC
J gene: TRBJ2-1; D gene: .; V gene: TRBV4-3; clone size: many; CDR3 protein: CASSQAWKGYGNEQFF; CDR3 DNA: TGCGCCAGCAGCCAGGCGTGGAAGGGTTATGGCAATGAGCAGTTCTTC
J gene: TRBJ2-5; D gene: TRBD2; V gene: TRBV4-1; clone size: .; CDR3 protein: CASSQLTSGEQETQYF; CDR3 DNA: TGCGCCAGCAGCCAATTGACTAGCGGGGAACAAGAGACCCAGTACTTC
J gene: TRBJ2-5; D gene: TRBD2; V gene: TRBV3-1; clone size: .; CDR3 protein: CASSQERTGGQETQYF; CDR3 DNA: TGTGCCAGCAGCCAAGAAAGGACGGGGGGTCAAGAGACCCAGTACTTC
J gene: TRBJ1-5; D gene: .; V gene: TRBV12-3/TRBV12-4; clone size: many; CDR3 protein: CASSLVGNQPQHF; CDR3 DNA: TGTGCCAGCAGTTTAGTTGGCAATCAGCCCCAGCATTTT
J gene: TRBJ2-3; D gene: TRBD2; V gene: TRBV15; clone size: few; CDR3 protein: CATSGRASDTQYF; CDR3 DNA: TGTGCCACCAGCGGGAGGGCCTCAGATACGCAGTATTTT
J gene: TRBJ2-3; D gene: .; V gene: TRBV29-1; clone size: .; CDR3 protein: CSVVRGSTDTQYF; CDR3 DNA: TGCAGCGTTGTCAGAGGAAGCACAGATACGCAGTATTTT
J gene: TRBJ2-7; D gene: TRBD1; V gene: TRBV5-1; clone size: .; CDR3 protein: CASSYTGTGGYEQYF; CDR3 DNA: TGCGCCAGCAGCTACACCGGGACAGGGGGCTACGAGCAGTACTTC
J gene: TRBJ2-3; D gene: .; V gene: TRBV18; clone size: few; CDR3 protein: CASSPPSRERRYF; CDR3 DNA: TGTGCCAGCTCACCACCAAGTCGGGAAAGAAGGTATTTT
J gene: TRBJ2-1; D gene: .; V gene: TRBV5-1; clone size: few; CDR3 protein: CASYPSGTTYNEQFF; CDR3 DNA: TGCGCCAGCTACCCCTCAGGGACAACCTACAATGAGCAGTTCTTC
J gene: TRBJ2-7; D gene: .; V gene: TRBV30; clone size: few; CDR3 protein: CAWTRGDRLYEQYF; CDR3 DNA: TGTGCCTGGACCCGTGGGGACCGACTCTACGAGCAGTACTTC
J gene: TRBJ2-7; D gene: TRBD1; V gene: TRBV6-2/TRBV6-3; clone size: few; CDR3 protein: CASSMRQGVSYEQYF; CDR3 DNA: TGTGCCAGCAGTATGCGACAGGGCGTCTCCTACGAGCAGTACTTC
J gene: TRBJ1-6; D gene: TRBD1; V gene: TRBV5-1; clone size: .; CDR3 protein: CASSRGGQGGSPLHF; CDR3 DNA: TGCGCCAGCAGCAGGGGGGGACAGGGCGGTTCACCCCTCCACTTT